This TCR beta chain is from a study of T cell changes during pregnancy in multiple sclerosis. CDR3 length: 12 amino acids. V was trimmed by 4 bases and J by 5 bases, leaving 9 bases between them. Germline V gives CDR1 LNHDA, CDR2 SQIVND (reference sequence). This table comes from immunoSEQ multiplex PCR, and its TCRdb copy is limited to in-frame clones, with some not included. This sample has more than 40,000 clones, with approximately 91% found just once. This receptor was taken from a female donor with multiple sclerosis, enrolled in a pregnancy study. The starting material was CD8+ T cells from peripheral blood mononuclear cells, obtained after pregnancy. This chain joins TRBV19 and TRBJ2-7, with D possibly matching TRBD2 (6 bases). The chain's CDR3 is CASSRGGNEQYF. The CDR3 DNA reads TGTGCCAGTAGTAGAGGAGGGAACGAGCAGTACTTC.